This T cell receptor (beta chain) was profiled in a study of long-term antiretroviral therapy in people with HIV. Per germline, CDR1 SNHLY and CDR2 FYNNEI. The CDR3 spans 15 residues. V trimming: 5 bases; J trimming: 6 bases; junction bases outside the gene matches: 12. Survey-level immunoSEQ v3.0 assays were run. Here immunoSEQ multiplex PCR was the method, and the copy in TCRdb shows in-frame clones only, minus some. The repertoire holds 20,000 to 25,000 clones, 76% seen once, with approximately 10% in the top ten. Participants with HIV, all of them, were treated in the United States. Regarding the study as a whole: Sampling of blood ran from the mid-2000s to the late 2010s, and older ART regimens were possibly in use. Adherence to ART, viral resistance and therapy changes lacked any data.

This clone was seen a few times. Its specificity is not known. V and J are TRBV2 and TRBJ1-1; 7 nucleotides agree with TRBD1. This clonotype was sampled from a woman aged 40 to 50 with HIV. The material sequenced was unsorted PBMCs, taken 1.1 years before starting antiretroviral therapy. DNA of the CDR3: TGTGCCAGCAGTCAGCAACAGGGGCTTGGGGCTGAAGCTTTCTTT. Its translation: CASSQQQGLGAEAFF.